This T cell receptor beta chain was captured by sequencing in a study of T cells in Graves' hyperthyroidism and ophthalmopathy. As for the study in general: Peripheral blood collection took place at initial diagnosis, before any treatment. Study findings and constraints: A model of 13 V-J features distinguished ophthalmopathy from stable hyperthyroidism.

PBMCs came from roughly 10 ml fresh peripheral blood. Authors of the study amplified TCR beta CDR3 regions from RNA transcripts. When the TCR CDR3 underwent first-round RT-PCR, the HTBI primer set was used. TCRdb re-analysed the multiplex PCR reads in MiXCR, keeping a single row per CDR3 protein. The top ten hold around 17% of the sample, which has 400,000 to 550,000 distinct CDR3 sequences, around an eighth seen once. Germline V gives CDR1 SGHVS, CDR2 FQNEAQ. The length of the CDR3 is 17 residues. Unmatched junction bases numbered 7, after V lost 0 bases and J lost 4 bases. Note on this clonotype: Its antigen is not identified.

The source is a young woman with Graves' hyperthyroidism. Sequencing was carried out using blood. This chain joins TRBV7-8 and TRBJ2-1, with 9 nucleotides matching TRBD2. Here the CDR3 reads CASSLAPAGGYYNEQFF. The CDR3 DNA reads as TGTGCCAGCAGCTTAGCGCCGGCGGGAGGGTATTACAATGAGCAGTTCTTC. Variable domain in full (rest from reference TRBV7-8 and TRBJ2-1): GAGVSQSPRYKVAKRGQDVALRCDPISGHVSLFWYQQALGQGPEFLTYFQNEAQLDKSGLPSDRFFAERPEGSVSTLKIQRTQQEDSAVYLCASSLAPAGGYYNEQFFGPGTRLTVL.